Detailed here is one TCR beta chain. Other DNA sequences in the same sample also yield this CDR3. This CDR3 is built from 15 residues. The V and J ends lost 0 bases and 2 bases respectively, with 8 bases between them. CDR1 and CDR2 from the germline V gene are SGHRS and YFSETQ. The protocol was immunoSEQ multiplex PCR, while the TCRdb copy is restricted to in-frame clones and leaves out a portion. The table includes hundreds of thousands of clones, about nine tenths detected once. The source of the sample is a study of blood T cell repertoires in COVID-19. Turning to the study itself: Recovered status applied to Cohort 3 donors who had two consecutive negative PCRs. It also applied to those with clearance or with symptom resolution.

The chain combines TRBV5-1 with TRBJ1-4, with D possibly being TRBD1 (5 bases). The receptor was derived from a woman aged 50 to 60 in a cohort exposed to, infected with or recovered from COVID-19 (not recorded which). The specimen sequenced was PBMCs or T cells enriched from blood (not recorded which). The CDR3 DNA reads TGCGCCAGCAGCTTGGTGGCAGGGACTAATGAAAAACTGTTTTTT. Amino acid sequence: CASSLVAGTNEKLFF.